This TCR beta chain was sequenced in a study of control samples from healthy donors and cancer patients. With 0 bases removed from V and 10 bases from J, the gap between germline ends came to 10 bases. Germline CDR1 is MNHEY and CDR2 is SMNVEV (reference sequence). The CDR3 has 14 residues. TCRdb's table, derived via immunoSEQ multiplex PCR, lists solely in-frame clones and lacks some. Among over 150,000 clones listed, approximately 94% were seen once. The chain joins TRBV27 to TRBJ1-6; possibly TRBD1 for D (6 bases). The receptor was derived from a man aged 30 to 45 in good health. Input material: blood. CDR3 amino acids: CASSLSQGRSPLHF. CDR3 sequence (DNA): TGTGCCAGCAGTTTATCGCAGGGGAGATCACCCCTCCACTTT.